This TCR beta chain stems from a study of blood T cell repertoires in COVID-19. The CDR3 has 12 amino acids. Between the trimmed V and J ends, which lost 6 bases and 0 bases, there was a span of 6 bases. The germline V gene encodes CDR1 SQVTM and CDR2 ANQGSEA. In the original workflow: The assay estimated nucleated cells by amplifying reference gene primers. The assay was immunoSEQ multiplex PCR, and TCRdb's table has in-frame clones only and misses some. The V and J calls and the clone size are those of that table, but D and trimming were determined from the DNA. The repertoire holds some 170,000 clones, with 60% to 80% as singletons.

The specimen sequenced was peripheral blood. The chain has TRBV29-1 and TRBJ2-1, with no clear D. The sequence was collected from a woman in her 70s with acute or convalescent COVID-19. The CDR3: CSVQISYNEQFF. Here the CDR3 DNA reads TGCAGCGTCCAGATCTCCTACAATGAGCAGTTCTTC.